This entry is about one T cell receptor beta chain. The sample is drawn from a study of blood T cells in healthy people across ages. Germline CDR1 MNHEY, CDR2 SVGEGT. V dropped 3 bases and J dropped 10 bases, with 13 bases sitting between them. The CDR3 spans 13 residues. Through a sample-barcoded 5' primer and a J-beta primer mix, a second PCR was run for roughly 6 to 12 cycles. TCRdb reprocessed the 5' RACE reads with MiXCR, giving one entry per CDR3 protein. The table shows approximately 1.5 million distinct CDR3 sequences, with about 31% occurring only once. J is TRBJ2-1 and V is TRBV6-2 or TRBV6-3; D not certain. The specimen was blood. The clonotype originates from a woman aged 30 to 39 in good health. The CDR3 is CASSYPPLSEQFF. In DNA, the CDR3 is TGTGCCAGCAGTTATCCCCCCCTCAGCGAGCAGTTCTTC.